The 31 T cell receptor beta chains listed next were all sequenced from one sample in a study of CD8+ T cells in alopecia areata. Treatment indicated: oral pan-JAK inhibitor, 5-10 mg twice daily. cDNA serving as the sequencing template came from extracted, reverse transcribed RNA. Clones were read by immunoSEQ multiplex PCR, and TCRdb kept only the in-frame ones, dropping some. The data hold about 120,000 clones, with around 63% observed a single time. Specimen: CD4+ T cells sorted from blood, collected at week 4, from a patient treated with tofacitinib. The receptors were gathered from a human donor with alopecia areata.

The V and J genes are TRBV28 and TRBJ2-5, with a possible D match to TRBD1 (5 bases). CDR1 is MDHEN, CDR2 SYDVKM, per germline. This CDR3 has 13 residues. The ends were cut back, 10 bases at V and 2 bases at J, with 14 bases in the middle. CDR3 sequence reads: CAIGSGFQETQYF. In DNA form, the CDR3 reads TGTGCCATCGGATCAGGGTTTCAAGAGACCCAGTACTTC.

This chain connects TRBV7-9 to TRBJ2-4; perhaps TRBD1 as D (5 bases). Between the trimmed V and J ends, which lost 5 bases and 1 base, there was a span of 18 bases. Germline lookup yields CDR1 SEHNR and CDR2 FQNEAQ (reference sequence). CDR3 length equals 17 residues. The CDR3 loop reads CASSPTPAGLAKNIQYF. CDR3 sequence (DNA): TGTGCCAGCAGCCCGACTCCGGCAGGGCTGGCCAAAAACATTCAGTACTTC.

This chain connects TRBV18 to TRBJ2-1; 11 bases map to TRBD2. The V gene's germline CDR1 is KGHSH and CDR2 LQKENI. The CDR3 has 17 amino acids. The V and J ends lost 2 bases and 9 bases, in that order; junction bases with no gene match: 12. The CDR3 bases are TGTGCCAGCTCACCAGCCCTAGCGGGAGGCGGGTCCAGTGAGCAGTTCTTC. Amino acids: CASSPALAGGGSSEQFF.

The chain couples TRBV9 to TRBJ2-3; 9 nucleotides align to TRBD2. V lost 0 bases, J lost 0 bases, and 8 bases stayed unmatched. Germline V lookup: CDR1 SGDLS, CDR2 YYNGEE. The CDR3 is 18 residues long. The CDR3 nucleotides are TGTGCCAGCAGCGTAGGAGGGACTAGCAAAACTAGCACAGATACGCAGTATTTT. Translated: CASSVGGTSKTSTDTQYF.

The J gene is TRBJ1-2, the V gene TRBV15; maybe TRBD1 (5 bases). The CDR3 totals 16 residues. Germline V gives CDR1 LNHNV, CDR2 YYDKDF (reference sequence). Trimming removed 0 bases from V and 4 bases from J, with 15 bases in between. The CDR3 protein is CATSRDGSGFSYGYTF. CDR3 nucleotide sequence: TGTGCCACCAGCAGAGATGGATCAGGGTTTAGCTATGGCTACACCTTC.

This chain joins TRBV9 and TRBJ1-1; a weak D match, TRBD1 (6 bases). The CDR3 has 16 amino acids. V lost 0 bases and J 5 bases, leaving 17 bases between the germline ends. The germline CDR1 and CDR2 sequences are SGDLS and YYNGEE. CDR3 sequence (DNA): TGTGCCAGCAGCGTAGCGGGGGCAGGGACTAATACTGAAGCTTTCTTT. Its translation is CASSVAGAGTNTEAFF.

This rearrangement joins TRBV7-2 to TRBJ1-2; 11 nucleotides match TRBD1. CDR3 length: 13 residues. In germline, CDR1 is SGHTA, CDR2 FQGNSA. Germline trimming cut 7 bases from V and 5 bases from J; bases unmatched to any gene: 3. The CDR3: CASNRDRGYGYTF. DNA of the CDR3: TGTGCCAGCAACAGGGACAGGGGGTATGGCTACACCTTC.

This chain's CDR3 is CAWSGQNYGYTF. For the CDR3, the DNA is TGTGCCTGGAGTGGCCAGAACTATGGCTACACCTTC. The rearrangement links TRBV30 to TRBJ1-2; D not resolved. Germline-derived CDR1 and CDR2 are GTSNPN and SVGIG (reference sequence). V was shortened by 1 base and J by 2 bases, with 5 bases between the two germline ends. The CDR3 totals 12 residues.

The chain has TRBV29-1 and TRBJ2-6, with TRBD1 identical over 7 bases. Trimming cost V 0 bases and J 4 bases; bases outside gene matches: 9. The CDR3 totals 17 residues. Looked up from germline, CDR1 is SQVTM and CDR2 is ANQGSEA. The CDR3 loop reads CSVEDPGQVSGANVLTF. The DNA for the CDR3 is TGCAGCGTTGAAGATCCCGGACAGGTCTCAGGGGCCAACGTCCTGACTTTC.

The table lists this clone with a few counts. This chain joins TRBV7-2 and TRBJ1-2, with unresolved D. CDR3 size: 14 residues. Per the germline V gene, CDR1 is SGHTA and CDR2 is FQGNSA. The V and J ends lost 3 bases and 4 bases respectively, with 12 bases between them. CDR3 protein: CASSFPVPSYGYTF. The CDR3 coding sequence is TGTGCCAGCAGCTTCCCGGTTCCTAGCTATGGCTACACCTTC.

This clone was seen more than once but under ten times. CDR3: CASTPGRGRNTEAFF. In nucleotides, the CDR3 is TGTGCCAGCACCCCCGGGCGGGGGAGGAACACTGAAGCTTTCTTT. This chain joins TRBV6-5 and TRBJ1-1, with a tentative D call TRBD1 (5 bases). Germline lookup yields CDR1 MNHEY and CDR2 SVGAGI. The CDR3 has 15 residues. V was pared by 7 bases and J by 1 base, with 16 bases between.

The V call is TRBV30, the J call TRBJ2-7, with 8 bases lining up with TRBD1. The germline V gene has CDR1 GTSNPN and CDR2 SVGIG (reference sequence). Trimming cost V 1 base and J 4 bases; bases outside gene matches: 12. CDR3 length equals 16 residues. The DNA for the CDR3 is TGTGCCTGGAGTGGACAGGGGCGGGTCAGCGGATACGAGCAGTACTTC. Its translation: CAWSGQGRVSGYEQYF.

This clone was seen more than once but under ten times. The chain employs TRBV5-6 and TRBJ2-6; D not certain. V was shortened by 4 bases and J by 0 bases, with 14 bases between the two germline ends. This CDR3 has 17 amino acids. CDR1 and CDR2 (germline): SGHDT, YYEEEE. As DNA, the CDR3 is TGTGCCAGCAGCCGACGAGTAGATGTCTCTGGGGCCAACGTCCTGACTTTC. This encodes CASSRRVDVSGANVLTF.

The gene calls are TRBV7-6 and TRBJ2-5; D is possibly TRBD2 (6 bases). The ends were cut back, 1 base at V and 3 bases at J, with 9 bases in the middle. The V gene's germline CDR1 is SGHVS and CDR2 FNYEAQ. The CDR3 covers 14 residues. The CDR3 protein is CASSLDGGKETQYF. Here the CDR3 DNA reads TGTGCCAGCAGCTTAGACGGGGGAAAAGAGACCCAGTACTTC.

Comment on this clone: The germline gene is not matched at one end of the junction; a read error may be the cause. This chain joins TRBV2 and TRBJ1-2; D gene ambiguous. CDR3 length equals 13 residues. CDR1 is SNHLY and CDR2 is FYNNEI in the germline V gene. Here the CDR3 reads CATSDGFLAGYTF. As DNA, the CDR3 is TGTGCCACCAGTGATGGGTTCTTGGCCGGCTACACCTTC.

The V call is TRBV5-4, the J call TRBJ2-5; 9 bases map to TRBD2. In germline, CDR1 is SGHNT, CDR2 YYREEE (reference sequence). The CDR3 is 14 amino acids. Trimming cost V 3 bases and J 7 bases; bases outside gene matches: 7. The CDR3 sequence: CASSSRGGSGTQYF. The CDR3, as DNA: TGTGCCAGCAGCTCGCGGGGGGGCTCGGGGACCCAGTACTTC.

The chain employs TRBV4-3 and TRBJ2-2; the D is unclear. The CDR3 has 12 amino acids. Trimming took 1 base from V and 4 from J, leaving 1 base between them. Germline CDR1 and CDR2: LGHNA and YSLEER. The CDR3, as DNA: TGCGCCAGCAGCCAAGCCACCGGGGAGCTGTTTTTT. Residues: CASSQATGELFF.

This chain connects TRBV5-1 to TRBJ1-2; 7 bases match TRBD1. Per germline, CDR1 SGHRS and CDR2 YFSETQ. The junction had 11 bases not matched to a gene; V was cut back by 4 bases and J by 5 bases. The CDR3 is made up of 15 amino acids. This CDR3 reads CASSPTTGTSYGYTF. Here the CDR3 DNA reads TGCGCCAGCAGCCCCACGACAGGGACCAGTTATGGCTACACCTTC.

The rearrangement joins TRBV29-1 to TRBJ2-7; perhaps D is TRBD1 or TRBD2 (5 bases each). From germline, CDR1 is SQVTM and CDR2 ANQGSEA. Between the trimmed V and J ends, which lost 0 bases and 2 bases, there was a span of 14 bases. CDR3 length: 15 residues. CDR3 DNA: TGCAGCGTTGAAGACAGTTCGGGACCTACCTACGAGCAGTACTTC. Amino acid sequence: CSVEDSSGPTYEQYF.

There are a few counts of this clone. This rearrangement joins TRBV9 to TRBJ2-1; 7 nucleotides agree with TRBD1. Germline CDR1 SGDLS, CDR2 YYNGEE. V trimming: 4 bases; J trimming: 6 bases; junction bases outside the gene matches: 10. The CDR3 consists of 15 residues. Written as DNA, the CDR3 is TGTGCCAGCAGCTTACAGGGGACCCCTCTCAATGAGCAGTTCTTC. Protein product: CASSLQGTPLNEQFF.

The J gene is TRBJ2-7, the V gene TRBV5-1, with a tentative D call TRBD2 (6 bases). V lost 6 bases and J 2 bases, leaving 9 bases between the germline ends. There are 12 residues in the CDR3. Per the germline V gene, CDR1 is SGHRS and CDR2 is YFSETQ. The CDR3 sequence: CASKEGAYEQYF. The CDR3 DNA follows: TGCGCCAGCAAGGAGGGCGCCTACGAGCAGTACTTC.

The chain uses TRBV10-3 and TRBJ2-3; maybe TRBD2 (6 bases). The CDR3 is 14 amino acids. Germline-derived CDR1 and CDR2 are ENHRY and SYGVKD. V gave up 2 bases and J gave up 3 bases, with 9 bases separating them. Written as DNA, the CDR3 is TGTGCCATCAGTGAGCGGAGGGGAACAGATACGCAGTATTTT. Translation: CAISERRGTDTQYF.

V is TRBV30 and J is TRBJ2-7, with unresolved D. Per the germline V gene, CDR1 is GTSNPN and CDR2 is SVGIG (reference sequence). The length of the CDR3 is 11 residues. V gave up 4 bases and J gave up 3 bases, with 7 bases separating them. This chain's CDR3 is CAWKGSYEQYF. CDR3 coding DNA: TGTGCCTGGAAGGGCAGCTACGAGCAGTACTTC.

About this clone: The junction does not match germline at one end; this may be a read error. J is TRBJ2-3 and V is TRBV6-5; D is perhaps TRBD1 (5 bases). Germline V CDR1 and CDR2: MNHEY, SVGAGI. This CDR3 contains 13 residues. The CDR3 here is CASRQDGTNTQYF. The CDR3 DNA is TGTGCCAGCAGACAGGACGGCACAAATACGCAGTATTTT.

This chain joins TRBV7-9 and TRBJ1-5, with D perhaps matching TRBD1 (5 bases). The CDR3 is 14 amino acids. Germline loops: CDR1 SEHNR, CDR2 FQNEAQ (reference sequence). V dropped 6 bases and J dropped 4 bases, with 13 bases sitting between them. The CDR3 sequence is CASSTDSPNQPQHF. As DNA, the CDR3 is TGTGCCAGCAGTACAGACAGTCCAAATCAGCCCCAGCATTTT. The entire variable domain, with the rest obtained from reference TRBV7-9 and TRBJ1-5, is as follows: DTGVSQNPRHKITKRGQNVTFRCDPISEHNRLYWYRQTLGQGPEFLTYFQNEAQLEKSRLLSDRFSAERPKGSFSTLEIQRTEQGDSAMYLCASSTDSPNQPQHFGDGTRLSIL.

The chain carries TRBV6-5 and TRBJ2-5; unclear D gene. V dropped 5 bases and J dropped 6 bases, with 16 bases sitting between them. The length of the CDR3 is 14 residues. The germline V gene encodes CDR1 MNHEY and CDR2 SVGAGI. The CDR3 nucleotides read TGTGCCAGCAGTCAGCATTCGGGCAGAAAGACCCAGTACTTC. Translation gives CASSQHSGRKTQYF.

CDR3 DNA sequence: TGCGCCAGCAGCCAAGCTCATGTCACCGCGGGCCAAGAGACCCAGTACTTC. It specifies CASSQAHVTAGQETQYF. The chain couples TRBV4-1 to TRBJ2-5, with D possibly TRBD2 on 5 matching bases. Germline assignment: CDR1 MGHRA and CDR2 YSYEKL. V lost 1 base and J 1 base, leaving 16 bases between the germline ends. This CDR3 is built from 17 residues.

The chain employs TRBV5-4 and TRBJ2-5, with D possibly TRBD2 on 5 matching bases. CDR3 size: 15 residues. CDR1 and CDR2 (germline): SGHNT, YYREEE (reference sequence). V dropped 5 bases and J dropped 5 bases, with 19 bases sitting between them. The CDR3 sequence is CASSPAEEPGETQYF. CDR3 nucleotide sequence: TGTGCCAGCAGTCCCGCGGAAGAACCGGGGGAGACCCAGTACTTC.

This clone was seen only a few times. The genes are TRBV4-1 and TRBJ2-3, with D perhaps matching TRBD2 (6 bases). The CDR3 totals 14 residues. Germline V CDR1 and CDR2: MGHRA, YSYEKL. The ends were cut back, 4 bases at V and 2 bases at J, with 10 bases in the middle. In DNA form, the CDR3 reads TGCGCCAGCAGCCGTTTAGCGGTCACAGATACGCAGTATTTT. Its protein is CASSRLAVTDTQYF.

This chain uses TRBV4-2 with TRBJ1-1; D is unresolved. V was cut by 2 bases and J by 1 base, with 8 bases left in between. Germline-derived CDR1 and CDR2 are LGHNA and YNFKEQ. This CDR3 spans 14 amino acids. This CDR3 is CASSQYIENTEAFF. The CDR3 nucleotides read TGTGCCAGCAGCCAATACATTGAGAACACTGAAGCTTTCTTT.

V usage is TRBV7-2 and J usage is TRBJ1-6; no clear D. The germline V gene has CDR1 SGHTA and CDR2 FQGNSA. V shed 1 base and J shed 4 bases, with 8 bases lying between them. The CDR3 spans 15 residues. The CDR3: CASSLVRPYNSPLHF. The CDR3 DNA is TGTGCCAGCAGCTTAGTACGGCCTTATAATTCACCCCTCCACTTT.